This T cell receptor (beta chain) is from a study of blood T cell repertoires in COVID-19 (dated by TCRdb to the early 2020s). Context from the whole study: Collaborator samples came from the United States, Italy and Spain and covered acute and convalescent phases of COVID-19. Samples were obtained from the ongoing ImmuneRACE study (first 160 participants) and from 1,000 to 1,500 subjects provided by 6 global collaborators. Subjects who had been exposed to COVID-19, were actively infected with it, or had recovered from it provided the deeply sampled blood TCRbeta repertoires that made up the dataset. Where HLA class I and class II types were available, the types were taken from metadata supplied by the sample provider, not from assay-based typing. The material from the prospective study consisted of cDNA or gDNA derived from T cells, B-cell-depleted T cells, or PBMCs. The sample metadata nearly always contained a de-identified subject ID, COVID-19 status, age in years and sex. The repertoires were released in a freely available public database intended as a resource for research on the immune response to SARS-CoV-2. The study at large found these results: Clinical and demographic metadata were provided uncurated, with the amount varying by source and participant.

Concerning this clone itself: Its antigen target is currently unknown. Base qualities are missing; no much larger clone stands one base away.

TCRbeta CDR3 regions were amplified from genomic DNA using the immunoSEQ Assay, a bias-controlled multiplex PCR. In the source study's methods: Within the assay, amplification of reference gene primers was used to estimate how many nucleated cells each sample contained. Sequence reads were collapsed and filtered to measure the absolute abundance of every unique TCRbeta CDR3 rearrangement. For each sample, productive Simpson clonality was calculated as the square root of Simpson's diversity index over productive rearrangements. TCRdb retrieved this table from immuneACCESS and kept in-frame rearrangements only. Not all clones are present; in checked studies, unresolved V genes account for under half, and no reason is known for the remainder. For V, J and clone size, that table is used; D and trimming come from the DNA. In all, the sample holds approximately 82,000 clones, and roughly 82% of those were seen once. 6% to 7.5% of the sample is in the top ten clones.

The collaborating institutions used their own protocols to collect whole blood in K2EDTA tubes. For TCRbeta analysis, collaborators shipped samples in one of three forms: frozen whole blood, isolated PBMCs, or DNA extracted from either of those sample types. According to the germline V gene (reference sequence), CDR1 reads GTSNPN and CDR2 reads SVGIG. Reading from cysteine to phenylalanine, the CDR3 counts 13 amino acids. Of all the DNA, just the CDR3 is kept, 39 bases in frame from base 1. V is pruned by 7 bases and J by 8 bases, leaving 9 bases of the junction without a gene match. The sequenced sample was peripheral blood. Recombination connected TRBV30 to TRBJ1-3; 9 central bases correspond to TRBD1. The clonotype comes from a man aged 50-59 years with active or convalescent COVID-19. The DNA sequence is given as TGTGCCTCCTCCACAGGGGGCGGGGACACCATATATTTT. This sequence encodes CASSTGGGDTIYF.